Listed here are 2 T cell receptor beta chains from one sample, sequenced in a study of blood T cells in healthy people across ages. A second roughly 7 to 11 cycle PCR used barcoded and J-beta primers. A single record per CDR3 protein comes from TCRdb applying MiXCR to the 5' RACE reads. Here the sample spans roughly 1.9 million distinct CDR3 sequences, about two fifths being singletons. Sequencing was performed on blood. These receptors came from a human donor in good health.

This clonotype showed up just a few times. This chain links TRBV7-6 with TRBJ2-5, with 10 bases matching TRBD1. The CDR3 length is 16 residues. Trimming took 0 bases from V and 3 from J; bases not matched to a gene: 4. Looked up from germline, CDR1 is SGHVS and CDR2 is FNYEAQ. CDR3 sequence (DNA): TGTGCCAGCAGCTTAGCGCCTGGACAGGGGGAAGAGACCCAGTACTTC. It is translated as CASSLAPGQGEETQYF.

CDR3 residues: CASRRRGEGADTQYF. CDR3 DNA sequence: TGTGCCAGCAGACGGCGGGGGGAGGGAGCAGATACGCAGTATTTT. V and J are TRBV6-5 and TRBJ2-3; TRBD2 matches at 8 bases. This CDR3 has 15 residues. V was clipped by 6 bases and J by 4 bases; unmatched bases: 9. Germline loops: CDR1 MNHEY, CDR2 SVGAGI.